This is a list of T cell receptor beta chains from one sample in a study of beta chain features in type 1 diabetes. Here immunoSEQ multiplex PCR was the method, and the copy in TCRdb shows in-frame clones only, minus some. The sample includes 450,000 to 550,000 clones, 30% of them seen just once. The sequencing sample was made of naive CD4+ T cells from blood. The receptors shown here come from a man younger than 35 in good health. CDR3s include the opening cysteine and the closing phenylalanine or tryptophan. D genes are given only for firm matches. Not all rows give a size; the values are once, few, many and, for expanded clones, a class.

d_gene	j_gene	len	abundance	v_gene	CDR3aa	CDR3nt
TRBD1	TRBJ2-1	15	few	TRBV18	CASSPPGQGRNEQFF	TGTGCCAGCTCACCACCGGGACAGGGTCGCAATGAGCAGTTCTTC
TRBD2	TRBJ2-3	18	.	TRBV9	CASSVEIGGAGRSDTQYF	TGTGCCAGCAGCGTCGAGATCGGGGGAGCGGGAAGGTCAGATACGCAGTATTTT
.	TRBJ2-5	11	few	TRBV20-1	CSPRYQETQYF	TGCAGTCCACGGTACCAAGAGACCCAGTACTTC
TRBD2	TRBJ2-1	15	few	TRBV4-2	CASSLGSGSSDEQFF	TGTGCCAGCAGCCTGGGTAGCGGGAGTTCCGATGAGCAGTTCTTC
TRBD1	TRBJ2-4	14	few	TRBV19	CASSVTGAKNIQYF	TGTGCCAGTAGTGTGACAGGGGCCAAAAACATTCAGTACTTC
TRBD2	TRBJ2-7	14	.	TRBV25-1	CASSDGGGKYEQYF	TGTGCCAGCAGTGATGGGGGAGGGAAATACGAGCAGTACTTC
TRBD2	TRBJ2-7	15	.	TRBV2	CASSVAGGAWAEQYF	TGTGCCAGCAGTGTAGCGGGAGGGGCTTGGGCCGAGCAGTACTTC
.	TRBJ2-3	13	.	TRBV18	CASSPPDSPVQYF	TGTGCCAGCTCACCACCGGACAGCCCGGTACAGTATTTT
.	TRBJ2-7	13	.	TRBV29-1	CSVVTGGTNEQYF	TGCAGCGTTGTAACTGGAGGGACCAACGAGCAGTACTTC
TRBD1	TRBJ2-7	15	.	TRBV28	CASSLTQGFLYEQYF	TGTGCCAGCAGCCTAACACAGGGGTTCCTTTACGAGCAGTACTTC
.	TRBJ1-1	14	once	TRBV6-6	CASTRTAANTEAFF	TGTGCCAGCACCCGGACGGCAGCGAACACTGAAGCTTTCTTT
.	TRBJ2-1	16	.	TRBV11-2	CASLGSRGRTYNEQFF	TGTGCCAGCCTTGGGTCCCGGGGCCGAACCTACAATGAGCAGTTCTTC
TRBD2	TRBJ2-7	14	.	TRBV15	CATRTSGNSYEQYF	TGTGCCACCAGGACTAGCGGTAACTCCTACGAGCAGTACTTC
.	TRBJ2-7	17	.	TRBV9	CASSVDWRTARGGEQYF	TGTGCCAGCAGCGTAGATTGGCGAACCGCGAGGGGTGGCGAGCAGTACTTC
.	TRBJ2-2	15	.	TRBV7-2	CASNVVGGTTGELFF	TGTGCCAGCAACGTAGTGGGCGGGACCACCGGGGAGCTGTTTTTT
.	TRBJ1-1	13	.	TRBV7-9	CASLFVGNTEAFF	TGTGCCAGCTTATTTGTGGGTAACACTGAAGCTTTCTTT
TRBD1	TRBJ2-7	16	.	TRBV30	CAWRIHRQGSVYEQYF	TGTGCCTGGAGGATACATCGACAGGGATCGGTCTACGAGCAGTACTTC
TRBD1	TRBJ2-5	14	few	TRBV4-3	CASSPTRGRETQYF	TGCGCCAGCAGCCCTACAAGGGGGCGGGAGACCCAGTACTTC
.	TRBJ2-3	15	few	TRBV28	CASIGAGTGTDTQYF	TGTGCCAGCATAGGGGCGGGCACAGGGACAGATACGCAGTATTTT
TRBD1	TRBJ2-3	16	few	TRBV5-1	CASSVPGQGIADTQYF	TGCGCCAGCAGCGTTCCGGGACAGGGTATCGCAGATACGCAGTATTTT
.	TRBJ1-3	11	.	TRBV29-1	CSGGSGNTIYF	TGCAGCGGTGGGAGTGGAAACACCATATATTTT
TRBD1	TRBJ2-7	15	few	TRBV30	CAWSLPGQTGYEQYF	TGTGCCTGGAGTCTGCCGGGACAGACTGGCTACGAGCAGTACTTC
.	TRBJ2-7	13	once	TRBV15	CATSRDRLLEQYF	TGTGCCACCAGCAGAGATCGATTATTGGAGCAGTACTTC
TRBD2	TRBJ2-3	15	.	TRBV14	CASSRTSGSSDTQYF	TGTGCCAGCAGTCGAACTAGCGGGAGTTCGGATACGCAGTATTTT
.	TRBJ2-5	14	once	TRBV5-6	CASSLAGAQETQYF	TGTGCCAGCAGCTTGGCAGGGGCTCAAGAGACCCAGTACTTC
.	TRBJ2-7	15	once	TRBV7-8	CASSLVGGVAYEQYF	TGTGCCAGCAGCTTAGTCGGGGGAGTTGCCTACGAGCAGTACTTC
.	TRBJ2-1	13	.	TRBV7-9	CASRESSYNEQFF	TGTGCCAGCAGGGAAAGCTCCTACAATGAGCAGTTCTTC
.	TRBJ2-6	17	few	TRBV15	CATSREYIVPGANVLTF	TGTGCCACCAGCAGGGAATACATTGTACCTGGGGCCAACGTCCTGACTTTC
.	TRBJ1-4	14	.	TRBV6-5	CASSYSNRNEKLFF	TGTGCCAGCAGTTACTCGAATCGTAATGAAAAACTGTTTTTT
TRBD2	TRBJ2-3	14	few	TRBV2	CASSITSGTDTQYF	TGTGCCAGCAGCATTACTAGCGGCACAGATACGCAGTATTTT
.	TRBJ1-2	13	few	TRBV18	CASSPDTNYGYTF	TGTGCCAGCTCCCCTGACACAAACTATGGCTACACCTTC
.	TRBJ2-6	14	.	TRBV25-1	CASRESSGANVLTF	TGTGCCAGCAGAGAAAGCTCTGGGGCCAACGTCCTGACTTTC
.	TRBJ2-7	14	.	TRBV5-6	CASSFLRASYEQYF	TGTGCCAGCAGCTTTCTGCGGGCATCCTACGAGCAGTACTTC
TRBD1	TRBJ2-3	16	.	TRBV5-1	CASSIGDRANTDTQYF	TGCGCCAGCAGCATCGGGGACAGAGCTAACACAGATACGCAGTATTTT
.	TRBJ2-7	13	.	TRBV4-3	CASSQRPAYEQYF	TGCGCCAGCAGCCAAAGGCCGGCCTACGAGCAGTACTTC
.	TRBJ2-1	16	few	TRBV11-2	CASSLVPGATYNEQFF	TGTGCCAGCAGCTTAGTGCCAGGGGCGACCTACAATGAGCAGTTCTTC
TRBD2	TRBJ2-1	16	few	TRBV10-3	CAISDSSGSSYNEQFF	TGTGCCATCAGTGATAGTAGCGGGAGCTCCTACAATGAGCAGTTCTTC
.	TRBJ2-6	16	.	TRBV5-1	CASRGQTSSGANVLTF	TGCGCCAGCAGGGGACAGACTAGCTCTGGGGCCAACGTCCTGACTTTC
TRBD1	TRBJ1-1	13	few	TRBV30	CAWSGTGITEAFF	TGTGCCTGGAGTGGGACAGGGATCACTGAAGCTTTCTTT
.	TRBJ2-2	16	.	TRBV30	CACPHRGGIGTGELFF	TGTGCCTGCCCCCACAGGGGCGGGATAGGAACCGGGGAGCTGTTTTTT
.	TRBJ2-7	13	.	TRBV7-9	CASSLGTGLEQYF	TGTGCCAGCAGCTTAGGAACAGGGTTGGAGCAGTACTTC
TRBD2	TRBJ2-5	16	.	TRBV27	CASSFLAGGPPETQYF	TGTGCCAGCAGTTTCCTGGCGGGAGGGCCCCCAGAGACCCAGTACTTC
TRBD2	TRBJ2-7	14	.	TRBV25-1	CASSEEGGSYEQYF	TGTGCCAGCAGTGAAGAAGGCGGGAGTTACGAGCAGTACTTC
.	TRBJ1-2	15	.	TRBV5-6	CASSRAGAGGYGYTF	TGTGCCAGCAGCCGAGCTGGGGCTGGGGGCTATGGCTACACCTTC
.	TRBJ2-5	13	.	TRBV18	CASSWKDQETQYF	TGTGCCAGCTCATGGAAGGATCAAGAGACCCAGTACTTC
TRBD2	TRBJ2-7	16	.	TRBV7-6	CASSPRRSGSAYEQYF	TGTGCCAGCAGCCCTCGTCGGAGCGGGAGCGCCTACGAGCAGTACTTC
.	TRBJ2-3	15	.	TRBV28	CASSSRAFPSDTQYF	TGTGCCAGCAGTTCCAGGGCCTTTCCTTCAGATACGCAGTATTTT
TRBD2	TRBJ2-1	19	few	TRBV9	CASSVDGLAGQSSYNEQFF	TGTGCCAGCAGCGTAGATGGACTAGCGGGCCAGAGCTCCTACAATGAGCAGTTCTTC
.	TRBJ1-1	12	.	TRBV7-9	CASSLTASGAFF	TGTGCCAGCAGCCTGACGGCGTCGGGGGCTTTCTTT
.	TRBJ2-7	13	few	TRBV5-1	CASSFYTSGEQYF	TGCGCCAGCAGCTTTTACACCTCCGGCGAGCAGTACTTC
.	TRBJ1-4	17	few	TRBV7-6	CASSLVTGWGSNEKLFF	TGTGCCAGCAGCTTAGTGACGGGTTGGGGGTCTAATGAAAAACTGTTTTTT
.	TRBJ2-1	15	.	TRBV11-1	CASSPRSATYNEQFF	TGTGCCAGCAGTCCCCGGTCCGCTACTTACAATGAGCAGTTCTTC
TRBD2	TRBJ2-3	16	.	TRBV9	CASSVDPSGRADTQYF	TGTGCCAGCAGCGTAGATCCTAGCGGGAGGGCAGATACGCAGTATTTT
TRBD2	TRBJ2-5	16	few	TRBV14	CASSQGQLAGGETQYF	TGTGCCAGCAGCCAAGGTCAACTAGCGGGAGGAGAGACCCAGTACTTC
TRBD2	TRBJ2-7	18	.	TRBV7-3	CASSPPPTSGSPVYEQYF	TGTGCCAGCAGCCCACCACCGACTAGCGGGAGTCCCGTGTACGAGCAGTACTTC